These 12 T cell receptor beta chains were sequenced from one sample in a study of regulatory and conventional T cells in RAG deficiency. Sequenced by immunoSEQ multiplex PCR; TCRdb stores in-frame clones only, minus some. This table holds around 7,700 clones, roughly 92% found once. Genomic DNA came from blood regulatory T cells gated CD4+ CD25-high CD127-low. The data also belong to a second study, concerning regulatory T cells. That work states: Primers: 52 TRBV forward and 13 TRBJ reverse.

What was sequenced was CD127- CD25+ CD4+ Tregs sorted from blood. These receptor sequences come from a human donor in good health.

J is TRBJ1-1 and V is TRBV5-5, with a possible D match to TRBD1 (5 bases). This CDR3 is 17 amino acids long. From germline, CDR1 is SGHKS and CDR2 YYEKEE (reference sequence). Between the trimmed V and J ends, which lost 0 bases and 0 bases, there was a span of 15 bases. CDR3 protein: CASSLGVWQGMNTEAFF. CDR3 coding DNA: TGTGCCAGCAGCTTGGGGGTTTGGCAGGGAATGAACACTGAAGCTTTCTTT.

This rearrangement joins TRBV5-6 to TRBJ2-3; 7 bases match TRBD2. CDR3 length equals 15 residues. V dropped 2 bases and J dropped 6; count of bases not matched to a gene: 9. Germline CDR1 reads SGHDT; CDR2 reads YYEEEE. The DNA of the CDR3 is TGTGCCAGCAGCTTTGTTCTGAGCGGGGTTGATACGCAGTATTTT. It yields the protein CASSFVLSGVDTQYF.

In nucleotides, the CDR3 is TGTGCCAGCAGCTTACAGGGTGGCTATGGCTACACCTTC. Translation: CASSLQGGYGYTF. The rearrangement uses TRBV7-9 and TRBJ1-2; TRBD1 might be the D (5 bases). Germline V gene lookup returns CDR1 SEHNR and CDR2 FQNEAQ (reference sequence). The CDR3 spans 13 residues. Trimming cost V 2 bases and J 4 bases, with 8 bases left between them.

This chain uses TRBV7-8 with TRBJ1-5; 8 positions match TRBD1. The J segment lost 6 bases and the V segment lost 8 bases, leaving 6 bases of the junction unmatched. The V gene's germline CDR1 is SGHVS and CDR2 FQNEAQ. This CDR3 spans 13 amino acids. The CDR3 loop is CASRSGGGQPQHF. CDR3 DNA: TGTGCCAGCCGCTCAGGGGGCGGTCAGCCCCAGCATTTT.

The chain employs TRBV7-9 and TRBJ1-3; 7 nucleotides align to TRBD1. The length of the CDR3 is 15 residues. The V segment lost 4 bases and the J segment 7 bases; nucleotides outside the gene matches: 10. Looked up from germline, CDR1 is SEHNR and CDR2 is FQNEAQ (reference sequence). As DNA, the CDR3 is TGTGCCAGCAGCTCGGACACAGGGGTGTGGAACACCATATATTTT. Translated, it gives CASSSDTGVWNTIYF. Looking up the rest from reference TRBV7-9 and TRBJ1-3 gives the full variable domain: DTGVSQNPRHKITKRGQNVTFRCDPISEHNRLYWYRQTLGQGPEFLTYFQNEAQLEKSRLLSDRFSAERPKGSFSTLEIQRTEQGDSAMYLCASSSDTGVWNTIYFGEGSWLTVV.

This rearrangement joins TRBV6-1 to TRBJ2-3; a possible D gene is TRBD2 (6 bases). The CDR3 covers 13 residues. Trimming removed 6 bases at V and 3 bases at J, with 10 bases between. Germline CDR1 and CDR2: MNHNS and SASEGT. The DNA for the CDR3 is TGTGCCAGCAGATCCGGGACTACAGATACGCAGTATTTT. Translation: CASRSGTTDTQYF.

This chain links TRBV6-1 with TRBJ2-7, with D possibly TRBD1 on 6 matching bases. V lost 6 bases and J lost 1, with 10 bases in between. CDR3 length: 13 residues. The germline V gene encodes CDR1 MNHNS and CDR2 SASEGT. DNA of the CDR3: TGTGCCAGCAGCCGTACAGGGTCCTACGAGCAGTACTTC. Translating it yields CASSRTGSYEQYF.

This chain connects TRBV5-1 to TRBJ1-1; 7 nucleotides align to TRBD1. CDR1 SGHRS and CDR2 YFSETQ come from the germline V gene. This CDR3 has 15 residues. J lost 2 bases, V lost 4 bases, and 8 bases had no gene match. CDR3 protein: CASSQGQNTNTEAFF. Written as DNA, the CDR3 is TGCGCCAGCAGCCAGGGACAGAACACAAACACTGAAGCTTTCTTT.

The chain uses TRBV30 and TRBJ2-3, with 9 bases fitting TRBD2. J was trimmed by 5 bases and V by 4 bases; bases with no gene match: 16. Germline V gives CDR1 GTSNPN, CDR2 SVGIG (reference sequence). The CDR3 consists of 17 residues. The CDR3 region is CAWNGLRLAGPGDTQYF. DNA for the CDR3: TGTGCCTGGAACGGACTTCGGCTAGCGGGGCCGGGAGATACGCAGTATTTT.

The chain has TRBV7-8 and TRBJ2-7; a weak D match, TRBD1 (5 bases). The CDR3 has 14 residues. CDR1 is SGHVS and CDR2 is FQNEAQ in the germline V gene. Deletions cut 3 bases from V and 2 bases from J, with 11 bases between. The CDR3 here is CASSFYGQTYEQYF. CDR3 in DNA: TGTGCCAGCAGCTTCTACGGACAAACCTACGAGCAGTACTTC. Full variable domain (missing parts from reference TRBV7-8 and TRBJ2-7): GAGVSQSPRYKVAKRGQDVALRCDPISGHVSLFWYQQALGQGPEFLTYFQNEAQLDKSGLPSDRFFAERPEGSVSTLKIQRTQQEDSAVYLCASSFYGQTYEQYFGPGTRLTVT.

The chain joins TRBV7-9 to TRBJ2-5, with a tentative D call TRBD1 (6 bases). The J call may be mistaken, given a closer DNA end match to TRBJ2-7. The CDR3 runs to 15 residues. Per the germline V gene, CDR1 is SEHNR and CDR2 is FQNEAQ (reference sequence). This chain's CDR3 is CASSLRAGVSGEQYF. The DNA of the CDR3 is TGTGCCAGCAGCTTACGCGCAGGGGTATCGGGCGAGCAGTACTTC.

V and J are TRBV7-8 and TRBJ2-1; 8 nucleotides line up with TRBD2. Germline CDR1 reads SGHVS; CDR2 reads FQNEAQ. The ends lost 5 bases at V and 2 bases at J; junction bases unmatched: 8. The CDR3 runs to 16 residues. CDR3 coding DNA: TGTGCCAGCAGCGACTATAGCGGGAATACCTACAATGAGCAGTTCTTC. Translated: CASSDYSGNTYNEQFF.